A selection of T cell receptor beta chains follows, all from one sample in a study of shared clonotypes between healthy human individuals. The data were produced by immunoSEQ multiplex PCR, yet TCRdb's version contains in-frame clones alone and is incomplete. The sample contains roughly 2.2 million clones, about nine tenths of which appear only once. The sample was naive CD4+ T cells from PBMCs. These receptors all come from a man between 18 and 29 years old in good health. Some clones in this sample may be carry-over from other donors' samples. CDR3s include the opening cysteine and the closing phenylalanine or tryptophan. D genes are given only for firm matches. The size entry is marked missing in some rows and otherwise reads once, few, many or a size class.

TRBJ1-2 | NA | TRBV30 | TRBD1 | CAWSVVPQGGYGYTF | TGTGCCTGGAGTGTAGTTCCCCAGGGGGGCTATGGCTACACCTTC
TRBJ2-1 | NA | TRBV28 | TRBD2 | CASRGTWGGLDGNEQFF | TGTGCCAGCAGGGGAACTTGGGGGGGACTAGATGGGAATGAGCAGTTCTTC
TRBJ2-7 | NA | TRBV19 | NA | CASSPRDNSYEQYF | TGTGCCAGTAGTCCCCGGGACAACTCCTACGAGCAGTACTTC
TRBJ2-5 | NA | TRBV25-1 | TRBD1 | CASSEWGRGSRETQYF | TGTGCCAGCAGTGAATGGGGCAGGGGGTCGAGGGAGACCCAGTACTTC
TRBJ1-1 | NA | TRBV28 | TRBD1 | CASSSYRGKSEAFF | TGTGCCAGCAGTTCCTACAGGGGGAAGTCTGAAGCTTTCTTT
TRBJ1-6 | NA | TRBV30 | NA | CAGRLSYNSPLHF | TGTGCCGGACGGCTCTCCTATAATTCACCCCTCCACTTT
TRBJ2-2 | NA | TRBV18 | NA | CASSPLIPQGNTGELFF | TGTGCCAGCTCACCACTTATCCCACAGGGGAACACCGGGGAGCTGTTTTTT
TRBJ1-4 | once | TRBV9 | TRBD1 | CASSVEPGGAGEKLFF | TGTGCCAGCAGCGTAGAGCCAGGGGGCGCGGGGGAAAAACTGTTTTTT
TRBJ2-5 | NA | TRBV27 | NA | CASSFTGYQETQYF | TGTGCCAGCAGTTTCACGGGGTACCAAGAGACCCAGTACTTC
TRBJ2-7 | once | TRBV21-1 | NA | CASSKAGTGGDEQYF | TGTGCCAGCAGCAAAGCCGGGACAGGGGGCGACGAGCAGTACTTC
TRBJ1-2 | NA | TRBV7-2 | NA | CASSLAAGLEGGYTF | TGTGCCAGCAGCTTAGCGGCAGGCCTTGAGGGTGGCTACACCTTC
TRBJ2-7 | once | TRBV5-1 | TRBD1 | CASSSYRDSSYEQYF | TGCGCCAGCAGCTCCTACCGGGACAGCTCCTACGAGCAGTACTTC
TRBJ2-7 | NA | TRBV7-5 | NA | CVRSQGGSEQYF | TGTGTCAGAAGCCAGGGAGGGTCCGAGCAGTACTTC
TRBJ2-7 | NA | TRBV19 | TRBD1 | CASNPGRDRAADEQYF | TGTGCCAGTAACCCCGGCCGGGACAGGGCGGCCGACGAGCAGTACTTC
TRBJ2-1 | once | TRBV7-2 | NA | CASSIVANYNEQFF | TGTGCCAGCAGCATCGTAGCGAACTACAATGAGCAGTTCTTC
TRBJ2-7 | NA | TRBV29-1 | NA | CSVEDQTSSRYEQYF | TGCAGCGTTGAAGATCAAACTAGTAGTCGCTACGAGCAGTACTTC
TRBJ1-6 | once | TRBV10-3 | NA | CAIRTTAYNSPLHF | TGTGCCATCAGGACGACAGCCTATAATTCACCCCTCCACTTT
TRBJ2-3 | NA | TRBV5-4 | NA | CASSSGRLRTDTQYF | TGTGCCAGCAGCTCAGGGAGACTCCGCACAGATACGCAGTATTTT
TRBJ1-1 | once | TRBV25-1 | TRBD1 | CASRREGASRTEAFF | TGTGCCAGCAGAAGGGAGGGGGCGTCTCGGACTGAAGCTTTCTTT
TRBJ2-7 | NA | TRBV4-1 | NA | CASSQEGALPYEQYF | TGCGCCAGCAGCCAAGAAGGAGCCTTACCCTACGAGCAGTACTTC
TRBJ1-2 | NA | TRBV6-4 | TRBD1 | CASRAKPGQGAPNYGYTF | TGTGCCAGCAGAGCTAAGCCGGGACAGGGAGCCCCTAACTATGGCTACACCTTC
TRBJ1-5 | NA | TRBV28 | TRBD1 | CASSPRTGEPQHF | TGTGCCAGCAGTCCGAGGACAGGGGAGCCCCAGCATTTT
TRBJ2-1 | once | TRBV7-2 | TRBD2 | CASSLGPGLAGESNEQFF | TGTGCCAGCAGCTTAGGGCCGGGACTAGCGGGAGAAAGCAATGAGCAGTTCTTC
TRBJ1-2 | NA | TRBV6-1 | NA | CASSLAANYGYTF | TGTGCCAGCAGTCTTGCGGCTAACTATGGCTACACCTTC
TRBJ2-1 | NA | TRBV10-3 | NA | CAISEIVSVGEQFF | TGTGCCATCAGTGAGATCGTTTCGGTTGGTGAGCAGTTCTTC
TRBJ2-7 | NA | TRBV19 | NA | CASSISVTLLYEQYF | TGTGCCAGTAGTATTTCTGTTACGCTCCTCTACGAGCAGTACTTC
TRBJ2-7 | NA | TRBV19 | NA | CASRARAGVYEQYF | TGTGCCAGTAGGGCCCGGGCAGGGGTGTACGAGCAGTACTTC
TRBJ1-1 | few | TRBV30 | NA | CAWNSRFSAFF | TGTGCCTGGAACAGTCGCTTTAGTGCTTTCTTT
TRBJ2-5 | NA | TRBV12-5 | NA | CASGLGLQETQYF | TGTGCTAGTGGTTTAGGCCTCCAAGAGACCCAGTACTTC
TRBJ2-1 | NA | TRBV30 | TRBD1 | CAWSGTGYEQFF | TGTGCCTGGAGTGGGACAGGGTACGAGCAGTTCTTC
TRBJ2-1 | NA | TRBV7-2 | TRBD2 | CASSLNPRTSGSYEQFF | TGTGCCAGCAGCTTGAACCCTAGGACTAGCGGGAGCTATGAGCAGTTCTTC
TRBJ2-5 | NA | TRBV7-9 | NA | CASSPRSQETQYF | TGTGCCAGCAGCCCCAGGTCCCAAGAGACCCAGTACTTC
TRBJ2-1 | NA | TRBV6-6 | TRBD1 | CASSSIQGAGYNEQFF | TGTGCCAGCAGTTCTATTCAGGGGGCGGGATACAATGAGCAGTTCTTC
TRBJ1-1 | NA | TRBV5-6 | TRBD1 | CASSQDRERFHGAFF | TGTGCCAGCAGTCAGGACAGGGAGCGTTTCCACGGAGCTTTCTTT
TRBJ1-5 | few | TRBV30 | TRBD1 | CAWSGHGTVNQPQHF | TGTGCCTGGAGTGGGCACGGGACAGTTAATCAGCCCCAGCATTTT
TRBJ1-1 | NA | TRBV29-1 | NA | CRADQTGLTEAFF | TGCAGAGCCGACCAAACAGGGTTGACTGAAGCTTTCTTT
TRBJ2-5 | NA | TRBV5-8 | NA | CASSLDRLQETQYF | TGTGCCAGCAGCTTGGACAGGTTACAAGAGACCCAGTACTTC
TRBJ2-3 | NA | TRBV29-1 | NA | CGGGTDTQYF | TGCGGCGGGGGCACAGATACGCAGTATTTT
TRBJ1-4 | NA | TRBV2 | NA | CASSEEGREKLFF | TGTGCCAGCAGCGAAGAGGGCAGGGAAAAACTGTTTTTT
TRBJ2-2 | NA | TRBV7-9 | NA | CASSLAGQLTNTGELFF | TGTGCCAGCAGCTTAGCGGGTCAGTTAACGAACACCGGGGAGCTGTTTTTT
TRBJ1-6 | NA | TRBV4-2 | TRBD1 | CASSQEGQENSPLHF | TGTGCCAGCAGCCAAGAGGGACAGGAGAATTCACCCCTCCACTTT
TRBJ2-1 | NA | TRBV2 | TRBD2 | CASSVSGLVNNEQFF | TGTGCCAGCAGTGTTTCGGGACTAGTTAACAATGAGCAGTTCTTC
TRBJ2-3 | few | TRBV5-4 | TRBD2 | CASSQRTSGSTDTQYF | TGTGCCAGCAGCCAACGGACTAGCGGGAGCACAGATACGCAGTATTTT
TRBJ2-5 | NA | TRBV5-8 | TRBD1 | CASSYHRGPQETQYF | TGTGCCAGCAGCTACCACAGGGGCCCGCAAGAGACCCAGTACTTC
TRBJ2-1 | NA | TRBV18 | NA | CASSPRETAPGEQFF | TGTGCCAGCTCACCACGTGAGACAGCTCCGGGTGAGCAGTTCTTC
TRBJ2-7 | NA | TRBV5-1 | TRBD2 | CASSRTSGAYNEQYF | TGCGCCAGCAGCCGGACTAGCGGAGCCTATAACGAGCAGTACTTC
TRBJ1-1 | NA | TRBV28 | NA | CASSLRKNTEAFF | TGTGCCAGCAGTTTAAGGAAGAACACTGAAGCTTTCTTT
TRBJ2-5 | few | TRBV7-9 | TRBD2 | CASSSGLAGAWQETQYF | TGTGCCAGCAGCTCCGGACTAGCGGGAGCTTGGCAAGAGACCCAGTACTTC
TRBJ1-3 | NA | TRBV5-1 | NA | CASSGTDSGNTIYF | TGCGCCAGCAGCGGGACGGACTCTGGAAACACCATATATTTT
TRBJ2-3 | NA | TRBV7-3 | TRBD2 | CASSSTSADTQYF | TGTGCCAGCAGCTCGACTAGCGCAGATACGCAGTATTTT
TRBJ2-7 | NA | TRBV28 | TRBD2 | CASSSPGSGRDEQYF | TGTGCCAGCAGTTCCCCAGGCAGCGGGAGGGACGAGCAGTACTTC
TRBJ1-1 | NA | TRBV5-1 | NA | CASSLAVSVTEAFF | TGCGCCAGCAGCTTGGCCGTGTCGGTGACTGAAGCTTTCTTT
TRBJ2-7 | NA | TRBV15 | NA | CATSRERKGPYEQYF | TGTGCCACCAGCAGAGAGAGAAAAGGGCCCTACGAGCAGTACTTC
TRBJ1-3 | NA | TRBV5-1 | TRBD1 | CASCLSGGNSGNTIYF | TGCGCCAGCTGCTTGTCAGGGGGCAACTCTGGAAACACCATATATTTT
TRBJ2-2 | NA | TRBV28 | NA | CASSQGGRELFF | TGTGCCAGCAGTCAGGGGGGGCGCGAGCTGTTTTTT
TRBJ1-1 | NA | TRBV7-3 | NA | CASSLIPQPNTEAFF | TGTGCCAGCAGCTTAATCCCACAGCCGAACACTGAAGCTTTCTTT
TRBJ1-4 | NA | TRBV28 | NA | CASITASNEKLFF | TGTGCCAGCATTACGGCTTCTAATGAAAAACTGTTTTTT
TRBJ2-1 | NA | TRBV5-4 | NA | CASSPGRSSGYNEQFF | TGTGCCAGCAGCCCCGGACGATCCAGCGGCTACAATGAGCAGTTCTTC
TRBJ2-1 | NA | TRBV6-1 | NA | CASSEGAAYNEQFF | TGTGCCAGCAGTGAAGGGGCGGCCTACAATGAGCAGTTCTTC
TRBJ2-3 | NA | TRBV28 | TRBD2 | CASSPLAGDPTDTQYF | TGTGCCAGCAGCCCCCTGGCGGGAGATCCGACAGATACGCAGTATTTT